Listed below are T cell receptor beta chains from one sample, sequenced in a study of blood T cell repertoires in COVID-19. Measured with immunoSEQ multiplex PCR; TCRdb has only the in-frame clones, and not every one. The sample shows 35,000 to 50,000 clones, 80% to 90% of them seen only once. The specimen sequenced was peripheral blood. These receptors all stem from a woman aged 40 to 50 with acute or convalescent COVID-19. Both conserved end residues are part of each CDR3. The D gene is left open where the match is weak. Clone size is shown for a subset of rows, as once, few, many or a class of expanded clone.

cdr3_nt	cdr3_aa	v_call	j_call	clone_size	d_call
TGTGCCAGCAGTGGGGTTAGCGGGCTCACAGATACGCAGTATTTT	CASSGVSGLTDTQYF	TRBV2	TRBJ2-3	.	TRBD2
TGTGCCAGTAGTATGACAGGCTTTGCAACTAATGAAAAACTGTTTTTT	CASSMTGFATNEKLFF	TRBV27	TRBJ1-4	.	.
TGTGCCAGCAGCGCAGGAGGGGGCGCAAAGACCCAGTACTTC	CASSAGGGAKTQYF	TRBV9	TRBJ2-5	.	.
TGTGCCAGCAGCCGGACAGGGGGTATCTATGGCTACACCTTC	CASSRTGGIYGYTF	TRBV28	TRBJ1-2	.	TRBD1
TGTGCCAGCAGTTTACGGGTTCCTGGAAACACCATATATTTT	CASSLRVPGNTIYF	TRBV27	TRBJ1-3	once	.
TGTGCCAGCAGCCAAGAGTTTCAGGGGGGTCCTGAAGCTTTCTTT	CASSQEFQGGPEAFF	TRBV4-2	TRBJ1-1	.	TRBD1
TGTGCCAGCAGTTACTCGCTAACTTACTTTTATGGCTACACCTTC	CASSYSLTYFYGYTF	TRBV6-5	TRBJ1-2	.	.
TGTGCCAGCAGCTTGGTGCTAGCGGGAGCCGAGCAGTTCTTC	CASSLVLAGAEQFF	TRBV5-8	TRBJ2-1	.	TRBD2
TGTGCCAGCAGCAGAGGGAACATGAACACTGAAGCTTTCTTT	CASSRGNMNTEAFF	TRBV7-9	TRBJ1-1	.	.
TGTGCCAGCAGTCAAAAGGGGGCTGGGGCCAACGTCCTGACTTTC	CASSQKGAGANVLTF	TRBV2	TRBJ2-6	.	.
TGTGCCAGCAGCTTAGACGCTGGAAACACCATATATTTT	CASSLDAGNTIYF	TRBV11-3	TRBJ1-3	.	.
TGTGCCAGCAGTGAAGCGCTTCGCGGGGGGCAAGAGACCCAGTACTTC	CASSEALRGGQETQYF	TRBV2	TRBJ2-5	.	TRBD2
TGTGCCAGCAGCCCGTCGGGGAACTATGGCTACACCTTC	CASSPSGNYGYTF	TRBV5-5	TRBJ1-2	.	.
TGTGCCAGCAGTCCCAAGGGGAGGAATTCACCCCTCCACTTT	CASSPKGRNSPLHF	TRBV27	TRBJ1-6	.	.
TGTGCCACCAGCAGAGGGGGGCAGGGAGTATCTTCCTACGAGCAGTACTTC	CATSRGGQGVSSYEQYF	TRBV15	TRBJ2-7	.	.
TGTGCCAGCAGCTCGGGACAGGCCCATAATTCACCCCTCCACTTT	CASSSGQAHNSPLHF	TRBV7-2	TRBJ1-6	.	TRBD1
TGTGCCAGCAGCCCACGGACGGGAAATTCACCCCTCCACTTT	CASSPRTGNSPLHF	TRBV9	TRBJ1-6	.	.
TGTGCCAGCAGCCAACTGCCAGGGTCTCCCTACGAGCAGTACTTC	CASSQLPGSPYEQYF	TRBV4-2	TRBJ2-7	.	.
TGCGCCAGCAGCTGGGGACTAGCGGGAGGCCAGGGGGGCGAGCAGTACTTC	CASSWGLAGGQGGEQYF	TRBV5-1	TRBJ2-7	.	TRBD2
TGTGCCAGCAGCGCCGGACTAGCGGGGGGGCTTTACGAGCAGTACTTC	CASSAGLAGGLYEQYF	TRBV7-6	TRBJ2-7	.	TRBD2
TGTGCCAGCAGTGTAGGACAGGGGTTTGAAAAACTGTTTTTT	CASSVGQGFEKLFF	TRBV28	TRBJ1-4	.	TRBD1
TGTGCCAGCAGCTTAGATGTGACAGGGGAGAATAATTCACCCCTCCACTTT	CASSLDVTGENNSPLHF	TRBV7-6	TRBJ1-6	once	TRBD1
TGTGCCAGCAGCTCAGGGCTCTCCTATAATTCACCCCTCCACTTT	CASSSGLSYNSPLHF	TRBV28	TRBJ1-6	.	.
TGTGCCAGTAGTCCAGGGGTCTATGGCTACACCTTC	CASSPGVYGYTF	TRBV19	TRBJ1-2	once	.
TGTGCCAGCAGTACGGGATTCTATGGCTACACCTTC	CASSTGFYGYTF	TRBV12-3/TRBV12-4	TRBJ1-2	.	.
TGTGCCATCGGAGGGGAGGGCTCAAGCTCCTACGAGCAGTACTTC	CAIGGEGSSSYEQYF	TRBV10-3	TRBJ2-7	.	TRBD2
TGTGCCTCCGCGCGGGAGGGTAAGGATTCACCCCTCCACTTT	CASAREGKDSPLHF	TRBV30	TRBJ1-6	.	.
TGTGCCAGTAGTCCAGGGGTAGGATCCTACGAGCAGTACTTC	CASSPGVGSYEQYF	TRBV19	TRBJ2-7	.	.
TGTGCCAGCAGCTCCGGGATTGAAGCCGAGCAGTACTTC	CASSSGIEAEQYF	TRBV7-9	TRBJ2-7	few	.
TGTGCCAGCAGTGAATTCGGGGGGCTAAATGAGCAGTTCTTC	CASSEFGGLNEQFF	TRBV2	TRBJ2-1	.	.
TGTGCCAGCAGCCTACCCGGGAATGAGCAGTTCTTC	CASSLPGNEQFF	TRBV7-9	TRBJ2-1	.	.
TGCGCCAGCCGGGGGACAGAGACCTACGAGCAGTACTTC	CASRGTETYEQYF	TRBV5-1	TRBJ2-7	.	.
TGTGCCAGCAGTCGACAGGGGACTCAGCCCCAGCATTTT	CASSRQGTQPQHF	TRBV6-2/TRBV6-3	TRBJ1-5	.	TRBD1
TGTGCCAGCTCTCCGATTAGCGGGAGGACTAGGAATACGCAGTATTTT	CASSPISGRTRNTQYF	TRBV18	TRBJ2-3	.	TRBD2
TGTGCCAGCCGTTTTATGGACAGGGTTACTGACAATGAGCAGTTCTTC	CASRFMDRVTDNEQFF	TRBV2	TRBJ2-1	once	TRBD1
TGCGCCAGCAGCCGCGGCGGCGCCTACGAGCAGTACTTC	CASSRGGAYEQYF	TRBV4-1	TRBJ2-7	.	.
TGTGCCAGCAGCTTAACTGGTCCCGCTACTGGAAACACCATATATTTT	CASSLTGPATGNTIYF	TRBV7-3	TRBJ1-3	once	.
TGTGCCAGCAGCCAGCCAAGCGGGGGGGGAACAGATACGCAGTATTTT	CASSQPSGGGTDTQYF	TRBV3-1/TRBV3-2	TRBJ2-3	.	TRBD2
TGCGCCAGCAGCTTGACCTTACAGGGAGTAAAGACCCAGTACTTC	CASSLTLQGVKTQYF	TRBV5-1	TRBJ2-5	.	.
TGTGCCAGCAGAAAACTAGCGGGAGGGCAGATTCAAGAGACCCAGTACTTC	CASRKLAGGQIQETQYF	TRBV11-2	TRBJ2-5	.	TRBD2
TGTGCCTGGACTACTGACGAGGGTTCACCCCTCCACTTT	CAWTTDEGSPLHF	TRBV30	TRBJ1-6	few	.
TGTGCCAGCAGTGACCTGCGCTGGTTTGGCGGGGGGCAAGAGACCCAGTACTTC	CASSDLRWFGGGQETQYF	TRBV2	TRBJ2-5	.	TRBD2
TGTGCCAGCAGTGAAGAACGCCTCGGGGGCTACACCTTC	CASSEERLGGYTF	TRBV2	TRBJ1-2	once	.
TGCGCCAGCAGCGTGGGACTAGATCTCACCGGGGAGCTGTTTTTT	CASSVGLDLTGELFF	TRBV5-1	TRBJ2-2	few	TRBD2
TGTGCCAGCAGCGACAGGGTCTCGAACACTGAAGCTTTCTTT	CASSDRVSNTEAFF	TRBV9	TRBJ1-1	.	.
TGTGCCAGCAGCTTCGAGGCCACGAGAGTCACCGGGGAGCTGTTTTTT	CASSFEATRVTGELFF	TRBV7-3	TRBJ2-2	.	.
TGTGCCATCAGTCTCGAGGGAGTGAGTTCAATTGGCCAGCCCCAGCATTTT	CAISLEGVSSIGQPQHF	TRBV10-3	TRBJ1-5	.	.
TGTGCCAGCAGCTCCCGGGACAGGGTGTATTCGCATGGCTACACCTTC	CASSSRDRVYSHGYTF	TRBV5-8	TRBJ1-2	.	TRBD1
TGTGCCAGCAGTGAGGAGGGGGCTTGGAGCACCGGGGAGCTGTTTTTT	CASSEEGAWSTGELFF	TRBV2	TRBJ2-2	.	.
TGTGCCTGCCGAGGGACAACGAGCTCCTACGAGCAGTACTTC	CACRGTTSSYEQYF	TRBV5-5	TRBJ2-7	.	.
TGTGCCAGTAGTATAAGGACAGTCTACAATGAGCAGTTCTTC	CASSIRTVYNEQFF	TRBV19	TRBJ2-1	.	.